Listed below are T cell receptor beta chains from one sample, sequenced in a study of T cells expressing NK-cell markers. TCRdb re-called the 5' RACE reads and catalogs CDR3 proteins one per entry, DNA excluded. Recorded for this sample: roughly 350,000 distinct CDR3 sequences. Material for sequencing was blood T cells: a sorted CD56 or NKG2C T cell subset, CD4+ or CD8+ T cells, or bulk PBMC T cells (not recorded which). The receptors come from a man between 18 and 69 years old in good health. The CDR3 runs from the conserved cysteine through the conserved F or W.

v_call	j_call	cdr3_aa
TRBV29-1	TRBJ2-3	CSSRRGQDTQYF
TRBV6-1	TRBJ1-2	CASAGFGNYGYTF
TRBV18	TRBJ2-1	CASSPGLAGYNEQFF
TRBV9	TRBJ1-5	CASSVEGRQPQHF
TRBV18	TRBJ2-7	CASSPEGSGGHEQYF
TRBV20-1	TRBJ1-6	CSARDNTGDFIGSYNSPLHF
TRBV7-2	TRBJ1-5	CASSLQGRNQPQHF
TRBV6-5	TRBJ2-2	CASSYSGFPTERNTGELFF
TRBV5-1	TRBJ2-7	CASSLYPQGARHEQYF
TRBV27	TRBJ2-5	CASSLGASGGETQYF